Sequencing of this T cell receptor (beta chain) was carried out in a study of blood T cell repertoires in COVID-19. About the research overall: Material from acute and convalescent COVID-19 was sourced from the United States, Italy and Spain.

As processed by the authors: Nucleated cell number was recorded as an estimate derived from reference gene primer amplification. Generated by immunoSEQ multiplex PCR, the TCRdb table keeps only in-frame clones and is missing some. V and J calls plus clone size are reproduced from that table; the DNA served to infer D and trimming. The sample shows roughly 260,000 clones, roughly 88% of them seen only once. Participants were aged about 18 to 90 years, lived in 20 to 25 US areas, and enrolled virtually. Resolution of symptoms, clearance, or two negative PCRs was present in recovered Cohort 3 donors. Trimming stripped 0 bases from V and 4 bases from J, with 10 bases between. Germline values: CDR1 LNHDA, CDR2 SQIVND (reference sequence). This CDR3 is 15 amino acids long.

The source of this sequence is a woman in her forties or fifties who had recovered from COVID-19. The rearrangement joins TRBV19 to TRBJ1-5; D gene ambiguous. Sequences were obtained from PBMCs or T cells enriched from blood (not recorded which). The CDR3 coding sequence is TGTGCCAGTAGTATAGACGAGGGTAGGAATCAGCCCCAGCATTTT. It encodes CASSIDEGRNQPQHF.